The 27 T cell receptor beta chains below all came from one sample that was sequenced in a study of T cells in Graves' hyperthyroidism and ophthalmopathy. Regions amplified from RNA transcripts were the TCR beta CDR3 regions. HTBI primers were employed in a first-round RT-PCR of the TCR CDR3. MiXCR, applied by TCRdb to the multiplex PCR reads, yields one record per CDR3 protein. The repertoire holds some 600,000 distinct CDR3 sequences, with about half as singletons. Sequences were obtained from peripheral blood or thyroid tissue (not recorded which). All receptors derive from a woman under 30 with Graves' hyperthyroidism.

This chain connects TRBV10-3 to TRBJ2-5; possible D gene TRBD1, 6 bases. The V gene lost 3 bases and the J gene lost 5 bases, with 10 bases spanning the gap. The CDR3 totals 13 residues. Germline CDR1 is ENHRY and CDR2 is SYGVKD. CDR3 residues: CAISESRGETQYF. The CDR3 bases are TGTGCCATCAGTGAATCCAGGGGCGAGACCCAGTACTTC.

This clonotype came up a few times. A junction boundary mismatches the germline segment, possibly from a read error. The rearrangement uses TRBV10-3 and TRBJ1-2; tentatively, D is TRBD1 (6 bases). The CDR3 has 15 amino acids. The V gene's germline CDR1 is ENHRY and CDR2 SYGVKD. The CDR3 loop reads CASSDIGGRVYGYTF. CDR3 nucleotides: TGTGCCAGCAGTGACATTGGGGGGCGAGTCTATGGCTACACCTTC.

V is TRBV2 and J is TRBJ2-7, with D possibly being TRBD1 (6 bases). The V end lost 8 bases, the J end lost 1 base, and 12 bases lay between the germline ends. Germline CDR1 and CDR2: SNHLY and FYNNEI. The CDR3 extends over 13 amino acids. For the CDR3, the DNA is TGTGCCAGCGTTGAACAGGGTTCCTACGAGCAGTACTTC. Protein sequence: CASVEQGSYEQYF.

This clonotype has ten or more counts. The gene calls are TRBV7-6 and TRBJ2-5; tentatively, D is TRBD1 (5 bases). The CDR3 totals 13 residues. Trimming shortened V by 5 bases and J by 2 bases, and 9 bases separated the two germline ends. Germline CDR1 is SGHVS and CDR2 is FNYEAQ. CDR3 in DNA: TGTGCCAGCAGCGTCAGGACACAAGAGACCCAGTACTTC. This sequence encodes CASSVRTQETQYF. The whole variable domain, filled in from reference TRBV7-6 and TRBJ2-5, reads GAGVSQSPRYKVTKRGQDVALRCDPISGHVSLYWYRQALGQGPEFLTYFNYEAQQDKSGLPNDRFSAERPEGSISTLTIQRTEQRDSAMYRCASSVRTQETQYFGPGTRLLVL.

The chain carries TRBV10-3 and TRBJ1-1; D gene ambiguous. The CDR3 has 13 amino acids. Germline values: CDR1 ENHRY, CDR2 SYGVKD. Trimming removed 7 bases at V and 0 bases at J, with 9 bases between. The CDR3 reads CAITSSMNTEAFF. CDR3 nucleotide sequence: TGTGCCATCACGTCCAGCATGAACACTGAAGCTTTCTTT.

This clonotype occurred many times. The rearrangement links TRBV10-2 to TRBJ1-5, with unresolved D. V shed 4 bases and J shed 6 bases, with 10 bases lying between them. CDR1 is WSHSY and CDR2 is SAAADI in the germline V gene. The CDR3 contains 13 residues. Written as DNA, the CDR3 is TGCGCCAGCAGTGTCAGGTCGGGTCAGCCCCAGCATTTT. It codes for CASSVRSGQPQHF.

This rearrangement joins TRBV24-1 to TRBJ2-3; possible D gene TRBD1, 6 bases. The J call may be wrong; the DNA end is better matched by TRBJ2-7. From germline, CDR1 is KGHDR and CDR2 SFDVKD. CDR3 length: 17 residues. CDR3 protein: CATSEPGTPASTDTQYF. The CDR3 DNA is TGTGCCACCAGTGAGCCTGGGACACCCGCTAGCACAGATACGCAGTACTTC.

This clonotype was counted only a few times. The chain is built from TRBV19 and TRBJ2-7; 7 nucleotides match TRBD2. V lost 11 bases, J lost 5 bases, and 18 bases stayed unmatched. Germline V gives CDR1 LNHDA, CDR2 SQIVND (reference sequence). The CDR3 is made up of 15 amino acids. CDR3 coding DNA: TGTGCCTCATCCGGGCGAGCGGGAAGCTTTAACGAGCAGTACTTC. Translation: CASSGRAGSFNEQYF. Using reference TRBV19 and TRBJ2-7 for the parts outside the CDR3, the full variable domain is DGGITQSPKYLFRKEGQNVTLSCEQNLNHDAMYWYRQDPGQGLRLIYYSQIVNDFQKGDIAEGYSVSREKKESFPLTVTSAQKNPTAFYLCASSGRAGSFNEQYFGPGTRLTVT.

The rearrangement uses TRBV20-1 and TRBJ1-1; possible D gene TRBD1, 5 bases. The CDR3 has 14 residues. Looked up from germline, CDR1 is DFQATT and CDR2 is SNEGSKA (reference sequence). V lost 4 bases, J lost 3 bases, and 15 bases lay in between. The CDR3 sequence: CSATGTAVDTEAFF. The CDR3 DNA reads TGCAGTGCTACCGGGACGGCCGTGGACACTGAAGCTTTCTTT.

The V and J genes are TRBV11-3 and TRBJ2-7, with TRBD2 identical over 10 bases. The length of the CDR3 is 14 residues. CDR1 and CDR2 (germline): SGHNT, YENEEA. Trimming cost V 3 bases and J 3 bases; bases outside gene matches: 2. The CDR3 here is CASSFRTSGYEQYF. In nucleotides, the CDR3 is TGTGCCAGCAGCTTCCGGACTAGCGGCTACGAGCAGTACTTC.

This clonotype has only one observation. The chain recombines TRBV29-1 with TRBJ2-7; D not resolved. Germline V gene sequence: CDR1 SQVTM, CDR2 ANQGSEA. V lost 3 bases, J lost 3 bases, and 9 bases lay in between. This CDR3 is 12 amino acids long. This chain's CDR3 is CSVDRQLYEQYF. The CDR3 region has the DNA TGCAGCGTTGACAGGCAACTCTACGAGCAGTACTTC.

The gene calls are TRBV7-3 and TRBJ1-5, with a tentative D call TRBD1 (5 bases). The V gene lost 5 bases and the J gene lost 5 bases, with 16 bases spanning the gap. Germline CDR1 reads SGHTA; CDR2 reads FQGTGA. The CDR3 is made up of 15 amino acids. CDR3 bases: TGTGCCAGCAGCAGGCGAAACGGGGGGGATCAGCCCCAGCATTTT. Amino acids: CASSRRNGGDQPQHF.

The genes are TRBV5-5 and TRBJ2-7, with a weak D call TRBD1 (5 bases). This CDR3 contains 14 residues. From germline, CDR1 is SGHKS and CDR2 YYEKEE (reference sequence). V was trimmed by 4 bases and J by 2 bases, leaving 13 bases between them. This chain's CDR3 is CASSSLDKTYEQYF. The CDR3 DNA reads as TGTGCCAGCAGCAGCTTGGACAAAACCTACGAGCAGTACTTC. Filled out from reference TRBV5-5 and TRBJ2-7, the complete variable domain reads DAGVTQSPTHLIKTRGQQVTLRCSPISGHKSVSWYQQVLGQGPQFIFQYYEKEERGRGNFPDRFSARQFPNYSSELNVNALLLGDSALYLCASSSLDKTYEQYFGPGTRLTVT.

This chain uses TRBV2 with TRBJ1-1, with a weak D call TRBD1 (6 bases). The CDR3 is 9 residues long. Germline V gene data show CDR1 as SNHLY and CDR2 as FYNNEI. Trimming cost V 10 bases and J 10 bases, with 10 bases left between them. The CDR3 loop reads CATLRGAFF. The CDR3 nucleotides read TGTGCCACTCTCAGGGGAGCTTTCTTT.

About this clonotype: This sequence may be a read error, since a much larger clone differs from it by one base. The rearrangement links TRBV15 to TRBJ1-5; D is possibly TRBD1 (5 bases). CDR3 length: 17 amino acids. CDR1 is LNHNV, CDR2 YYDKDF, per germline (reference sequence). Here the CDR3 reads CATNREGSIRSNRPQHF. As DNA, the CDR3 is TGTGCCACCAACAGAGAGGGGAGTATACGTAGCAATCGGCCCCAGCATTTT.

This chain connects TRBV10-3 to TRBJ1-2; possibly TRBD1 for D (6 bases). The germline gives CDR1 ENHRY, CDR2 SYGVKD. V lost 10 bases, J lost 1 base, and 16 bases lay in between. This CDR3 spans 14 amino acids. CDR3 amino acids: CASISTGFNYGYTF. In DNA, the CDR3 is TGTGCCAGCATCTCGACAGGATTTAACTATGGCTACACCTTC.

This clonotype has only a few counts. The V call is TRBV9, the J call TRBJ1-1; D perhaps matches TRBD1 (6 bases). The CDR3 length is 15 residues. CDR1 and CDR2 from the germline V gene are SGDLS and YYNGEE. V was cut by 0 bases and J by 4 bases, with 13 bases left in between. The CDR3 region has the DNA TGTGCCAGCAGCGTAGGGGCGGGGGCAGGCACTGAAGCTTTCTTT. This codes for CASSVGAGAGTEAFF.

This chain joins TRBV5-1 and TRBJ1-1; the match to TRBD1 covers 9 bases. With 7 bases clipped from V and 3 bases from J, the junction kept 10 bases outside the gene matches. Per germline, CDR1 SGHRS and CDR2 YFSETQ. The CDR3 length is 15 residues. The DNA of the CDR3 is TGCGCCAGCGCCCCAGGGACAGGGATGTACACTGAAGCTTTCTTT. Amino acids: CASAPGTGMYTEAFF.

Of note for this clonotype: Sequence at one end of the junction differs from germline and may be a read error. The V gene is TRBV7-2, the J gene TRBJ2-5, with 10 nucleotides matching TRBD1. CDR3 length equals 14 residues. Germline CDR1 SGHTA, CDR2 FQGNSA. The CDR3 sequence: CSARQGAEGETQYF. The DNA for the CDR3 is TGCAGCGCTAGACAGGGGGCGGAGGGCGAGACCCAGTACTTC.

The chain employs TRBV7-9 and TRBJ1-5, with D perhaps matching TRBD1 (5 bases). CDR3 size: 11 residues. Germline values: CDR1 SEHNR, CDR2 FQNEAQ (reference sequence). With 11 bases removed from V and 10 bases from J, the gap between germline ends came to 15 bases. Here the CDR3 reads CAWGKQGPQHF. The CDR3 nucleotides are TGTGCCTGGGGTAAGCAGGGCCCCCAGCATTTT.

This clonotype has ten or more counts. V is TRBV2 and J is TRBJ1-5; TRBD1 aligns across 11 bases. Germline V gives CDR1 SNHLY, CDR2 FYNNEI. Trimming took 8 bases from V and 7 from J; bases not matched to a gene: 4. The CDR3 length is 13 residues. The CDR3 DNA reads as TGTGCCAGCGGGGGGACAGGGGGGCAGCCCCAGCATTTT. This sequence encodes CASGGTGGQPQHF.

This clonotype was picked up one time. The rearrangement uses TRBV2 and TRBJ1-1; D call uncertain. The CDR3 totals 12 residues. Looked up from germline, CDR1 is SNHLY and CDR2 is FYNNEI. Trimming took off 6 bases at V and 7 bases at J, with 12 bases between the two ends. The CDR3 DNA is TGTGCCAGCAGGTTGACCGGGTTTGAAGCTTTCTTT. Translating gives CASRLTGFEAFF.

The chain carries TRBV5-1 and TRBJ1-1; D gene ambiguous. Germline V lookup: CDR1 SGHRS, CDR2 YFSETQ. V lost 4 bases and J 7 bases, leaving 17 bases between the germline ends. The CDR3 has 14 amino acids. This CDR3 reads CASSQEAGRIEAFF. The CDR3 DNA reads TGCGCCAGCAGCCAAGAAGCAGGCAGGATTGAAGCTTTCTTT.

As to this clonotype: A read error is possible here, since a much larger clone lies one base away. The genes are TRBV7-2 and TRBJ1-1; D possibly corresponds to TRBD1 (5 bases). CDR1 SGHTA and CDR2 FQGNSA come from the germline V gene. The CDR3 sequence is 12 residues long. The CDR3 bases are TGTGCCAGCGGCTTCCAGGGTCCCGAAGCTTTCTTT. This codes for CASGFQGPEAFF.

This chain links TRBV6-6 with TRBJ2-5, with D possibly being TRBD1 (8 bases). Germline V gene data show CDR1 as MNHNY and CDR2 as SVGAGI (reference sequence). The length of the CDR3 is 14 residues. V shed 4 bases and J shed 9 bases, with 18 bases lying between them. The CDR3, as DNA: TGTGCCAGCAGTTCTTGGGACAGGCGGGAGTCCCAGTACTTC. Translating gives CASSSWDRRESQYF.

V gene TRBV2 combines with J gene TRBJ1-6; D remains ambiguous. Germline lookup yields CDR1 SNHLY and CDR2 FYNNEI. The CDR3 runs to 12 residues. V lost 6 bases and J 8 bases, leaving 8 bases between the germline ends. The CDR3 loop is CASREGDSPLHF. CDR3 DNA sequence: TGTGCCAGCAGAGAGGGTGATTCACCCCTCCACTTT.

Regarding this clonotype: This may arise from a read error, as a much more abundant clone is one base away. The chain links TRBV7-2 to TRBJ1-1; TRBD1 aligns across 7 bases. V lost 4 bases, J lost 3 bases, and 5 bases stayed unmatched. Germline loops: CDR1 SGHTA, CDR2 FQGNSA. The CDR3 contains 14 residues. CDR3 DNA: TGTGCCAGCAGCTCTAGTACAGGGGACACTGAAGCTTTCTTT. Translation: CASSSSTGDTEAFF.